A selection of T cell receptor beta chains follows, all from one sample in a study of monozygotic twins with cystic fibrosis. Data came from immunoSEQ multiplex PCR; TCRdb stores just in-frame clones and leaves some out. The sample contains 20,000 to 30,000 clones, 90% of which appear only once. Sequenced input: blood. The receptors derive from a girl aged 2-10 years with cystic fibrosis. CDR3s include the opening cysteine and the closing phenylalanine or tryptophan. Fields, in order: D gene, V gene, J gene, CDR3 length, CDR3 DNA, CDR3 protein. A D gene is named only where the DNA matches it firmly.

D: .
V: TRBV21-1
J: TRBJ1-6
length: 13
DNA: TGTGCCAGCACCGGGACAGCTAATTCACCCCTCCACTTT
CDR3: CASTGTANSPLHF

D: .
V: TRBV30
J: TRBJ1-2
length: 12
DNA: TGTGCCTGGACCAACCAGGGTTATGGCTACACCTTC
CDR3: CAWTNQGYGYTF

D: .
V: TRBV5-8
J: TRBJ2-4
length: 15
DNA: TGTGCCAGCAGCACAGGGTTTTTGGCCAAAAACATTCAGTACTTC
CDR3: CASSTGFLAKNIQYF

D: TRBD1
V: TRBV6-1
J: TRBJ2-7
length: 14
DNA: TGTGCCAGCAAGGTCCAGGGGGCGCGATACGAGCAGTACTTC
CDR3: CASKVQGARYEQYF

D: .
V: TRBV10-2
J: TRBJ1-1
length: 14
DNA: TGCGCCAGCAGTGAGTCGGGGGGGAACACTGAAGCTTTCTTT
CDR3: CASSESGGNTEAFF

D: .
V: TRBV6-5
J: TRBJ1-2
length: 13
DNA: TGTGCCAGCAGTTCCGACAGGCCCTATGGCTACACCTTC
CDR3: CASSSDRPYGYTF

D: TRBD2
V: TRBV9
J: TRBJ2-7
length: 16
DNA: TGTGCCAGCAGCGTAGTGGCGGGGGGGGCATCCTACGAGCAGTACTTC
CDR3: CASSVVAGGASYEQYF

D: .
V: TRBV11-1
J: TRBJ1-2
length: 12
DNA: TGTGCCAGCAGCTCCCGGACCCCTGGCTACACCTTC
CDR3: CASSSRTPGYTF

D: TRBD1
V: TRBV11-2
J: TRBJ2-5
length: 15
DNA: TGTGCCAGCAGCTTGACACAGGGGGCCCAAGAGACCCAGTACTTC
CDR3: CASSLTQGAQETQYF

D: TRBD1
V: TRBV11-2
J: TRBJ2-2
length: 16
DNA: TGTGCCAGCAGCTTAGTTTTACAGGGGTCCACCGGGGAGCTGTTTTTT
CDR3: CASSLVLQGSTGELFF

D: .
V: TRBV5-4
J: TRBJ1-4
length: 14
DNA: TGTGCCAGCAGCTTGGGATTTGCCAATGAAAAACTGTTTTTT
CDR3: CASSLGFANEKLFF